This T cell receptor beta chain was found in a study of lymphopenia after photon versus proton radiotherapy. Broader study findings: Better survival with proton therapy was suggested as possible, not demonstrated. Proton therapy kept repertoires fairly stable, unlike photons, which gained effector/memory cells.

Method: immunoSEQ multiplex PCR; TCRdb's copy keeps in-frame clones and lacks some. This repertoire shows roughly 30,000 clones, about 94% found once; its top ten account for approximately 0.72%. This clone came up a few times. What it binds is not known. With V trimmed by 8 bases and J by 4 bases, 15 bases remained unmatched. From germline, CDR1 is SEHNR and CDR2 FQNEAQ (reference sequence). The CDR3 length is 17 residues. Sequences were derived from peripheral blood, sampled from a patient treated with photon-based radiotherapy. This TCR derives from a woman between 45 and 65 years old with cholangiocarcinoma. The rearrangement uses TRBV7-9 and TRBJ2-3; the match to TRBD1 covers 10 bases. This CDR3 reads CASRPWRGQGIPDTQYF. Written as DNA, the CDR3 is TGTGCCAGCCGTCCCTGGCGGGGACAGGGGATTCCAGATACGCAGTATTTT.